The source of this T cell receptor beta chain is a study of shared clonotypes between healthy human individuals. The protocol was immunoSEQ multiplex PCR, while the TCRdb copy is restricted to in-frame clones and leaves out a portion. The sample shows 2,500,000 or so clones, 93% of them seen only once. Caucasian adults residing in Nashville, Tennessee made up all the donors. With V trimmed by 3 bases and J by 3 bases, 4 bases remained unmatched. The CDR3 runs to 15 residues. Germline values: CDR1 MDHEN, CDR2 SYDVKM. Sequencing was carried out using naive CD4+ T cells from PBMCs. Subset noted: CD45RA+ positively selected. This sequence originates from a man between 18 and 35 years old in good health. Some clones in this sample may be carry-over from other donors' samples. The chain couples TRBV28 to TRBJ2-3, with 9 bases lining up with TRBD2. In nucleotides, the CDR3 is TGTGCCAGCAGTTTGCCTAGCGGGGTGACAGATACGCAGTATTTT. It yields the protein CASSLPSGVTDTQYF.